The 15 T cell receptor beta chains below were found in one sample sequenced in a study of cytomegalovirus exposure and HLA in healthy donors. Vbeta (60) and Jbeta (13) primers were used in the PCR. Sequenced by immunoSEQ multiplex PCR; TCRdb stores in-frame clones only, minus some. The repertoire table contains around 36,000 clones. Material: PBMCs. The receptors originated from a woman in her thirties in good health and CMV-seropositive.

This chain uses TRBV4-2 with TRBJ2-3, with 10 bases matching TRBD2. CDR3 size: 19 residues. Germline CDR1 LGHNA, CDR2 YNFKEQ. Unmatched junction bases numbered 9, after V lost 0 bases and J lost 0 bases. CDR3 nucleotide sequence: TGTGCCAGCAGCCAAGATTGGATAGCGGGGGGACCGAGCACAGATACGCAGTATTTT. Protein product: CASSQDWIAGGPSTDTQYF.

The chain links TRBV7-9 to TRBJ2-5, with 12 bases identical to TRBD2. With V trimmed by 5 bases and J by 4 bases, 5 bases remained unmatched. Germline CDR1 reads SEHNR; CDR2 reads FQNEAQ (reference sequence). There are 15 residues in the CDR3. The CDR3 reads CASSQLAGGGETQYF. The CDR3 coding sequence is TGTGCCAGCAGCCAACTAGCGGGGGGAGGAGAGACCCAGTACTTC.

The rearrangement uses TRBV6-6 and TRBJ1-5, with a possible D match to TRBD1 (5 bases). V gave up 5 bases and J gave up 6 bases, with 11 bases separating them. The CDR3 is 13 amino acids. Germline V gene sequence: CDR1 MNHNY, CDR2 SVGAGI (reference sequence). The CDR3 DNA reads TGTGCCAGCAGTCCAGGACAAGCTCAGCCCCAGCATTTT. Its translation is CASSPGQAQPQHF.

This rearrangement joins TRBV13 to TRBJ2-5; 9 bases line up with TRBD2. CDR3 length: 14 amino acids. Germline trimming cut 5 bases from V and 4 bases from J; bases unmatched to any gene: 5. Germline V lookup: CDR1 PRHDT, CDR2 FYEKMQ (reference sequence). This CDR3 reads CASSLLAGRETQYF. In DNA, the CDR3 is TGTGCCAGCAGCCTCCTAGCGGGGAGAGAGACCCAGTACTTC. The full variable domain, its missing parts supplied by reference TRBV13 and TRBJ2-5, is AAGVIQSPRHLIKEKRETATLKCYPIPRHDTVYWYQQGPGQDPQFLISFYEKMQSDKGSIPDRFSAQQFSDYHSELNMSSLELGDSALYFCASSLLAGRETQYFGPGTRLLVL.

The V call is TRBV2, the J call TRBJ1-6; D might be TRBD1 (6 bases). The CDR3 has 15 amino acids. V was trimmed by 2 bases and J by 5 bases, leaving 10 bases between them. Germline loops: CDR1 SNHLY, CDR2 FYNNEI. CDR3 DNA sequence: TGTGCCAGCAGTGAATATGGACAGAATAATTCACCCCTCCACTTT. Translation: CASSEYGQNNSPLHF.

This chain links TRBV14 with TRBJ1-4, with TRBD1 as a possible D gene (6 bases). V lost 4 bases, J lost 2 bases, and 8 bases lay in between. The CDR3 length is 14 residues. CDR1 SGHDN and CDR2 FVKESK come from the germline V gene. The CDR3 DNA reads as TGTGCCAGCAGCCCGGGACATACTAATGAAAAACTGTTTTTT. Translating gives CASSPGHTNEKLFF.

V usage is TRBV28 and J usage is TRBJ1-5; D is possibly TRBD1 (5 bases). The CDR3 has 15 amino acids. V gave up 3 bases and J gave up 9 bases, with 18 bases separating them. Germline-derived CDR1 and CDR2 are MDHEN and SYDVKM. In DNA, the CDR3 is TGTGCCAGCAGTTTCCGCCGACAGCGGGGTCCGCCCCAGCATTTT. It encodes CASSFRRQRGPPQHF.

J is TRBJ2-1 and V is TRBV7-9; the match to TRBD1 covers 7 bases. The CDR3 extends over 14 amino acids. Germline CDR1 and CDR2: SEHNR and FQNEAQ (reference sequence). J lost 5 bases, V lost 4 bases, and 5 bases had no gene match. CDR3 residues: CASSSRTGDNEQFF. DNA for the CDR3: TGTGCCAGCAGCTCTCGGACAGGAGACAATGAGCAGTTCTTC.

The chain combines TRBV7-6 with TRBJ1-1; the D gene is possibly TRBD1 (5 bases). CDR1 and CDR2 from the germline V gene are SGHVS and FNYEAQ. V dropped 4 bases and J dropped 2 bases, with 17 bases sitting between them. The CDR3 covers 16 residues. The CDR3 protein is CASSSGVVGSNTEAFF. Here the CDR3 DNA reads TGTGCCAGCAGCTCGGGGGTGGTGGGGTCTAACACTGAAGCTTTCTTT.

The gene calls are TRBV7-2 and TRBJ1-2, with D unclear. This CDR3 has 13 amino acids. Germline V gene data show CDR1 as SGHTA and CDR2 as FQGNSA. The V end lost 4 bases, the J end lost 2 bases, and 8 bases lay between the germline ends. CDR3 coding DNA: TGTGCCAGCAGCTCGACACAGAACTATGGCTACACCTTC. Protein sequence: CASSSTQNYGYTF.

The chain links TRBV5-1 to TRBJ2-2; possible D gene TRBD1, 5 bases. The CDR3 length is 15 residues. Germline V gene data show CDR1 as SGHRS and CDR2 as YFSETQ. Trimming stripped 7 bases from V and 3 bases from J, with 16 bases between. CDR3 amino acids: CASARTRTDTGELFF. CDR3 DNA sequence: TGCGCCAGCGCCCGGACACGGACCGACACCGGGGAGCTGTTTTTT.

This chain connects TRBV7-6 to TRBJ2-7; TRBD2 matches 7 bases. The CDR3 contains 13 residues. Germline-derived CDR1 and CDR2 are SGHVS and FNYEAQ. V lost 5 bases, J lost 7 bases, and 8 bases stayed unmatched. CDR3 sequence: CASSLRDSGEQYF. CDR3 DNA: TGTGCCAGCAGCCTCCGGGATAGCGGGGAGCAGTACTTC.

The V gene is TRBV6-5, the J gene TRBJ1-2, with 12 bases aligning to TRBD1. CDR3 size: 15 residues. V gave up 6 bases and J gave up 7 bases; unmatched junction bases: 9. The germline V gene has CDR1 MNHEY and CDR2 SVGAGI. The CDR3 sequence: CASRKPGQGAGGYTF. CDR3 bases: TGTGCCAGCAGAAAACCGGGACAGGGGGCGGGTGGCTACACCTTC.

The chain combines TRBV7-8 with TRBJ1-1; D might be TRBD1 (6 bases). Germline assignment: CDR1 SGHVS and CDR2 FQNEAQ. Trimming took off 0 bases at V and 1 base at J, with 9 bases between the two ends. This CDR3 has 15 residues. In DNA form, the CDR3 reads TGTGCCAGCAGCTTAGCGGTGACAGGGAACACTGAAGCTTTCTTT. Encoded protein: CASSLAVTGNTEAFF.

The chain recombines TRBV19 with TRBJ2-5; D possibly corresponds to TRBD2 (5 bases). This CDR3 comprises 13 residues. Germline V CDR1 and CDR2: LNHDA, SQIVND (reference sequence). Trimming cost V 5 bases and J 5 bases, with 12 bases left between them. The CDR3 nucleotides are TGTGCCAGTAGTCACACTAGGGTGGAGACCCAGTACTTC. Its protein is CASSHTRVETQYF. Using reference TRBV19 and TRBJ2-5 for the parts outside the CDR3, the full variable domain is DGGITQSPKYLFRKEGQNVTLSCEQNLNHDAMYWYRQDPGQGLRLIYYSQIVNDFQKGDIAEGYSVSREKKESFPLTVTSAQKNPTAFYLCASSHTRVETQYFGPGTRLLVL.